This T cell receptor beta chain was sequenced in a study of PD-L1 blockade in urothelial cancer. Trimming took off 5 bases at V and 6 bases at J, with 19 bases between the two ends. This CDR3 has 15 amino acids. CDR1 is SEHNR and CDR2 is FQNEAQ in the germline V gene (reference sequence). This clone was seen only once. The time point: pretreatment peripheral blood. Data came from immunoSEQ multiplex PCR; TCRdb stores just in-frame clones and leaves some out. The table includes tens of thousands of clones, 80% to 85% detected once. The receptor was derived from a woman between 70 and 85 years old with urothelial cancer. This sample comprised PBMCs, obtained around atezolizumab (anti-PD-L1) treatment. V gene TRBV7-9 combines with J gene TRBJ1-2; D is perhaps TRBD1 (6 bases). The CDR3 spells CASSPARGLNDGYTF. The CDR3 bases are TGTGCCAGCAGCCCTGCCAGGGGCTTAAACGATGGCTACACCTTC. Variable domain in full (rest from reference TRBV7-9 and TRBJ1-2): DTGVSQNPRHKITKRGQNVTFRCDPISEHNRLYWYRQTLGQGPEFLTYFQNEAQLEKSRLLSDRFSAERPKGSFSTLEIQRTEQGDSAMYLCASSPARGLNDGYTFGSGTRLTVV.